This entry lists 25 T cell receptor beta chains sequenced from one sample in a study of T-cell memory formation after mild COVID-19. TCRdb ran MiXCR on the 5' RACE reads and lists one entry per CDR3 protein. The table shows hundreds of thousands of distinct CDR3 sequences, with under 30% occurring only once. The sequencing sample was made of PBMCs or a T cell subset sorted from them (not recorded which). Receptors originate from an adult woman who had mild COVID-19 (a few samples of this study predate the infection). Cell type and time point are not known.

A single count supports this clonotype. This chain links TRBV5-1 with TRBJ1-1; the D is unclear. This CDR3 comprises 16 residues. The V gene lost 2 bases and the J gene lost 0 bases, with 14 bases spanning the gap. From germline, CDR1 is SGHRS and CDR2 YFSETQ. CDR3 in amino acids: CASSLWAGTMNTEAFF. The CDR3 DNA reads as TGCGCCAGCAGCTTATGGGCAGGAACGATGAACACTGAAGCTTTCTTT.

Only a few counts were recorded for this clonotype. The rearrangement joins TRBV27 to TRBJ2-7; D perhaps matches TRBD1 (7 bases). Trimming removed 3 bases at V and 2 bases at J, with 11 bases between. The CDR3 totals 14 residues. Germline lookup yields CDR1 MNHEY and CDR2 SMNVEV (reference sequence). The CDR3 is CASSFQGEAYEQYF. In DNA form, the CDR3 reads TGTGCCAGCAGTTTCCAGGGGGAGGCCTACGAGCAGTACTTC.

This clonotype was observed once. The genes are TRBV6-2 or TRBV6-3 and TRBJ2-7; 7 nucleotides agree with TRBD2. With V trimmed by 5 bases and J by 2 bases, 9 bases remained unmatched. The CDR3 totals 15 residues. CDR1 is MNHEY and CDR2 is SVGEGT in the germline V gene. CDR3 amino acids: CASSPLMAGAYEQYF. The CDR3 nucleotides are TGTGCCAGCAGTCCACTAATGGCGGGGGCCTACGAGCAGTACTTC.

This chain uses TRBV4-2 with TRBJ1-4; D ambiguous. CDR3 length: 15 amino acids. Germline lookup yields CDR1 LGHNA and CDR2 YNFKEQ. Trimming removed 1 base at V and 5 bases at J, with 11 bases between. CDR3 sequence (DNA): TGTGCCAGCAGCCAAGGCGGGGATCCCAATGAAAAACTGTTTTTT. Protein sequence: CASSQGGDPNEKLFF.

This clonotype was recorded a few times. Here the CDR3 reads CASSPGLVRTGELFF. The CDR3 coding sequence is TGCGCCAGCAGCCCAGGACTAGTTCGCACCGGGGAGCTGTTTTTT. The chain joins TRBV4-3 to TRBJ2-2, with TRBD2 matching over 7 bases. Trimming removed 4 bases from V and 4 bases from J; junction bases left unmatched: 6. The CDR3 has 15 residues. Per germline, CDR1 LGHNA and CDR2 YSLEER.

The J gene is TRBJ2-7, the V gene TRBV5-1, with TRBD2 identical over 8 bases. This CDR3 is 13 amino acids long. V lost 4 bases and J lost 3; bases outside the gene matches: 3. Per the germline V gene, CDR1 is SGHRS and CDR2 is YFSETQ. CDR3 in amino acids: CASSKRELYEQYF. CDR3 coding DNA: TGCGCCAGCAGCAAGCGGGAGCTCTACGAGCAGTACTTC.

The chain carries TRBV5-4 and TRBJ2-3; 8 positions match TRBD1. The junction had 11 bases not matched to a gene; V was cut back by 4 bases and J by 4 bases. CDR1 and CDR2 (germline): SGHNT, YYREEE (reference sequence). CDR3 length equals 16 residues. DNA of the CDR3: TGTGCCAGCAGCAATACCCAGGGGGCCCGCCCAGATACGCAGTATTTT. This codes for CASSNTQGARPDTQYF.

The sample holds a few counts of this clonotype. The CDR3 DNA follows: TGCGCCAGCAGCCAAAGTCGCGGGGGGGCCCCCTACGAGCAGTACTTC. It encodes CASSQSRGGAPYEQYF. The chain carries TRBV4-1 and TRBJ2-7; 9 bases map to TRBD2. This CDR3 spans 16 amino acids. Germline CDR1 is MGHRA and CDR2 is YSYEKL. V dropped 2 bases and J dropped 2; count of bases not matched to a gene: 7.

This clonotype has a handful of counts. The chain is built from TRBV10-3 and TRBJ2-7; 7 nucleotides align to TRBD2. This CDR3 contains 12 residues. V shed 10 bases and J 2 bases; nucleotides not matched to a gene: 5. Germline V gene sequence: CDR1 ENHRY, CDR2 SYGVKD. CDR3 DNA: TGTGCCACCGCCGGGACTACCTACGAGCAGTACTTC. Encoded protein: CATAGTTYEQYF.

The genes are TRBV5-1 and TRBJ2-3; tentatively, D is TRBD2 (6 bases). The CDR3 length is 14 residues. V was pared by 7 bases and J by 4 bases, with 16 bases between. Germline assignment: CDR1 SGHRS and CDR2 YFSETQ. The CDR3 region has the DNA TGCGCCAGCTTTCGGGGGTCGCCCGCAGATACGCAGTATTTT. Translating it yields CASFRGSPADTQYF. Full variable domain (remainder filled in from reference TRBV5-1 and TRBJ2-3): KAGVTQTPRYLIKTRGQQVTLSCSPISGHRSVSWYQQTPGQGLQFLFEYFSETQRNKGNFPGRFSGRQFSNSRSEMNVSTLELGDSALYLCASFRGSPADTQYFGPGTRLTVL.

The chain recombines TRBV6-1 with TRBJ1-3; a weak D match, TRBD1 (5 bases). V dropped 6 bases and J dropped 2 bases, with 8 bases sitting between them. This CDR3 comprises 13 residues. CDR1 is MNHNS, CDR2 SASEGT, per germline. The CDR3 nucleotides read TGTGCCAGCAGACGGGACGCTGGAAACACCATATATTTT. Its translation: CASRRDAGNTIYF.

In this sample, this clonotype turned up a few times. The chain couples TRBV12-3 or TRBV12-4 to TRBJ2-1; D might be TRBD2 (6 bases). Trimming stripped 4 bases from V and 9 bases from J, with 19 bases between. The CDR3 length is 15 residues. The CDR3 protein is CASSYGGPIGGEQFF. CDR3 nucleotide sequence: TGTGCCAGCAGTTACGGCGGCCCAATCGGGGGTGAGCAGTTCTTC.

This clonotype was seen a handful of times. The chain carries TRBV7-3 and TRBJ2-5; D may be TRBD2 (6 bases). CDR1 is SGHTA, CDR2 FQGTGA, per germline. With 6 bases removed from V and 4 bases from J, the gap between germline ends came to 12 bases. The length of the CDR3 is 13 residues. The CDR3 DNA follows: TGTGCCAGCAGTTCGCCGGGAGCAGAGACCCAGTACTTC. Its protein product is CASSSPGAETQYF.

This clonotype was detected only once. The chain is built from TRBV6-2 or TRBV6-3 and TRBJ1-1, with D maybe TRBD1 (6 bases). This CDR3 comprises 14 residues. V lost 5 bases and J 0 bases, leaving 10 bases between the germline ends. Germline V gene data show CDR1 as MNHEY and CDR2 as SVGEGT. CDR3 nucleotides: TGTGCCAGCAGTCGACAGGCTTTGAACACTGAAGCTTTCTTT. Its protein product is CASSRQALNTEAFF.

A few counts support this clonotype. The J gene is TRBJ1-5, the V gene TRBV27; 7 bases are a match to TRBD1. The CDR3 runs to 16 residues. The germline V gene encodes CDR1 MNHEY and CDR2 SMNVEV (reference sequence). Unmatched junction bases numbered 12, after V lost 10 bases and J lost 0 bases. In nucleotides, the CDR3 is TGTGCCACGGGGGGGACAGTCTCGGATAGCAATCAGCCCCAGCATTTT. Its protein is CATGGTVSDSNQPQHF.

The chain combines TRBV6-2 or TRBV6-3 with TRBJ2-3, with 12 positions matching TRBD2. J lost 1 base, V lost 6 bases, and 5 bases had no gene match. Germline CDR1 reads MNHEY; CDR2 reads SVGEGT. The CDR3 totals 16 residues. CDR3: CASRRTSGIRTDTQYF. The DNA for the CDR3 is TGTGCCAGCAGGCGGACTAGCGGGATTCGCACAGATACGCAGTATTTT.

A few counts support this clonotype. The genes are TRBV6-5 and TRBJ2-1, with 7 bases that match TRBD1. The CDR3 totals 15 residues. Germline CDR1 and CDR2: MNHEY and SVGAGI. Germline trimming cut 5 bases from V and 4 bases from J; bases unmatched to any gene: 8. CDR3 DNA: TGTGCCAGCAGTGGGAGACAGGGACCATACAATGAGCAGTTCTTC. Protein sequence: CASSGRQGPYNEQFF.

V is TRBV20-1 and J is TRBJ1-2, with D perhaps TRBD1 (5 bases). Per germline, CDR1 DFQATT and CDR2 SNEGSKA (reference sequence). The CDR3 loop spans 16 amino acids. Between the trimmed V and J ends, which lost 0 bases and 2 bases, there was a span of 16 bases. The DNA of the CDR3 is TGCAGTGCTAGAGATCGGATGAAGAGGGGAAACTATGGCTACACCTTC. Protein: CSARDRMKRGNYGYTF.

This chain joins TRBV7-2 and TRBJ2-7; D is ambiguous. The CDR3 has 15 residues. Trimming shortened V by 5 bases and J by 4 bases, and 18 bases separated the two germline ends. CDR1 is SGHTA and CDR2 is FQGNSA in the germline V gene. The CDR3 DNA reads as TGTGCCAGCAGCCTAACGCCGGGTGGTATTTACGAGCAGTACTTC. Translating gives CASSLTPGGIYEQYF.

On this clonotype: At one boundary the junction diverges from the germline segment, which might be a read error. The chain is built from TRBV6-5 and TRBJ2-7, with 9 bases that match TRBD2. The CDR3 covers 14 residues. Germline assignment: CDR1 MNHEY and CDR2 SVGAGI. The CDR3 bases are TGTGCCAGCAGTTATGGACTAGCGCGACACGAGCATTACTTC. Translating gives CASSYGLARHEHYF.

This sequence joins TRBV4-3 and TRBJ1-4; D ambiguous. Germline lookup yields CDR1 LGHNA and CDR2 YSLEER. The ends were cut back, 0 bases at V and 11 bases at J, with 10 bases in the middle. The CDR3 spans 13 residues. In DNA form, the CDR3 reads TGCGCCAGCAGCCAAGAAAAAACGGGGAAACTGTTTTTT. This codes for CASSQEKTGKLFF.

V and J are TRBV7-9 and TRBJ2-5; tentative D call: TRBD1 (6 bases). V lost 3 bases and J 1 base, leaving 12 bases between the germline ends. The germline V gene encodes CDR1 SEHNR and CDR2 FQNEAQ (reference sequence). The CDR3 covers 15 residues. The CDR3 nucleotides are TGTGCCAGCAGCTTCCCGGGCAGGGGCCAAGAGACCCAGTACTTC. It encodes CASSFPGRGQETQYF.

The rearrangement joins TRBV20-1 to TRBJ1-2; D is perhaps TRBD1 (5 bases). The CDR3 consists of 14 residues. V was trimmed by 5 bases and J by 1 base, leaving 14 bases between them. Germline assignment: CDR1 DFQATT and CDR2 SNEGSKA (reference sequence). Here the CDR3 DNA reads TGCAGTGCTTCTCGACAGCATAGTAACTATGGCTACACCTTC. Translating it yields CSASRQHSNYGYTF.

The rearrangement links TRBV6-5 to TRBJ2-7, with 7 bases identical to TRBD2. The CDR3 covers 16 residues. V shed 5 bases and J 2 bases; nucleotides not matched to a gene: 12. Germline-derived CDR1 and CDR2 are MNHEY and SVGAGI. The CDR3 DNA reads as TGTGCCAGCAGTCGACCGTATTCTAGCGGTACCTACGAGCAGTACTTC. Translation: CASSRPYSSGTYEQYF.

The J gene is TRBJ2-1, the V gene TRBV24-1; 8 positions match TRBD1. This CDR3 contains 14 residues. V was clipped by 4 bases and J by 4 bases; unmatched bases: 2. From germline, CDR1 is KGHDR and CDR2 SFDVKD. The CDR3 here is CATSERQGYNEQFF. For the CDR3, the DNA is TGTGCCACCAGTGAACGACAGGGGTACAATGAGCAGTTCTTC.